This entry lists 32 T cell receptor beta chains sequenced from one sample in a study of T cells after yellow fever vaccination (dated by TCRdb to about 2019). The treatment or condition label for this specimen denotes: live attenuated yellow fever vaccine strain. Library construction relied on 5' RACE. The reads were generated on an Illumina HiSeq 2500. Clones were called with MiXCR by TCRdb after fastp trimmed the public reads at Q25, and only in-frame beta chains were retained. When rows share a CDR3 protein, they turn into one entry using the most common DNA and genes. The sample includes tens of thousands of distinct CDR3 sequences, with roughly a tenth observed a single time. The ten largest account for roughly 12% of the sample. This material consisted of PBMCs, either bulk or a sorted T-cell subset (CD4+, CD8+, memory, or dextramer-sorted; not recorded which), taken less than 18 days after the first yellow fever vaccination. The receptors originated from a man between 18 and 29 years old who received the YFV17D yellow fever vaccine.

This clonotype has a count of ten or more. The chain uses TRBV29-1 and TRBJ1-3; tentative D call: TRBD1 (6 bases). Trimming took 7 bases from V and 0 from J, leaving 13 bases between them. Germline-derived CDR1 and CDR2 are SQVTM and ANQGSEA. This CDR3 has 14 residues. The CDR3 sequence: CSAETGLSGNTIYF. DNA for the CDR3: TGCAGCGCGGAGACAGGCCTCTCTGGAAACACCATATATTTT.

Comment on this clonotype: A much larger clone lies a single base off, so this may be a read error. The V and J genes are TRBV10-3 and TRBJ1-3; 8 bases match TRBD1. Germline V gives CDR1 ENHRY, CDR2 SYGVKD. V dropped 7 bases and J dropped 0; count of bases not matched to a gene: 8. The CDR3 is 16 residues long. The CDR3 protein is CAITPDRGCSGNTIYF. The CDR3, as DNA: TGTGCCATCACTCCCGACAGGGGATGCTCTGGAAACACCATATATTTT.

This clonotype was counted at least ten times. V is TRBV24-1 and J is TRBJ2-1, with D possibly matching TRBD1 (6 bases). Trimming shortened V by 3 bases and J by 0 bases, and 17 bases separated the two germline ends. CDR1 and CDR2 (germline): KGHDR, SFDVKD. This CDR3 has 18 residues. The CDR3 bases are TGTGCCACCAGTGATCCAAAACTAACAGGGAGCTCCTACAATGAGCAGTTCTTC. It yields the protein CATSDPKLTGSSYNEQFF.

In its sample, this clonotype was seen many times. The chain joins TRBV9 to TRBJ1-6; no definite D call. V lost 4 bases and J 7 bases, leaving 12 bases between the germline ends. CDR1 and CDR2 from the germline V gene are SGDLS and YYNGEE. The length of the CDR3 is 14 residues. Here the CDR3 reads CASSPTQRNSPLHF. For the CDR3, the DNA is TGTGCCAGCAGCCCCACGCAGAGAAATTCACCCCTCCACTTT. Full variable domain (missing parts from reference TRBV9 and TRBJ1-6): DSGVTQTPKHLITATGQRVTLRCSPRSGDLSVYWYQQSLDQGLQFLIQYYNGEERAKGNILERFSAQQFPDLHSELNLSSLELGDSALYFCASSPTQRNSPLHFGNGTRLTVT.

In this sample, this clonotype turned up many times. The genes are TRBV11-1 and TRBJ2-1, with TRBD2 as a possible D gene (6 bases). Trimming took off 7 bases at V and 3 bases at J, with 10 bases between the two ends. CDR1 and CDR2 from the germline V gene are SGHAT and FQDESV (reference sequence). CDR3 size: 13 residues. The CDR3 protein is CASTPGGYNEQFF. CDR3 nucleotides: TGTGCCAGCACCCCCGGGGGCTACAATGAGCAGTTCTTC. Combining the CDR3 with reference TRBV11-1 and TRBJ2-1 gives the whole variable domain EAEVAQSPRYKITEKSQAVAFWCDPISGHATLYWYRQILGQGPELLVQFQDESVVDDSQLPKDRFSAERLKGVDSTLKIQPAELGDSAMYLCASTPGGYNEQFFGPGTRLTVL.

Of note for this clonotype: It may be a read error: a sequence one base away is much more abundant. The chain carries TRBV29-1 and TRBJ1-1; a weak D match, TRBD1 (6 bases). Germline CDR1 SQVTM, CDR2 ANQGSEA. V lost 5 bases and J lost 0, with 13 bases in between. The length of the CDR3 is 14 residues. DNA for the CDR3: TGCAGCGTTATCAGGGGCGAGGTGAACACTGAAGCTTTCTTT. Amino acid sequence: CSVIRGEVNTEAFF.

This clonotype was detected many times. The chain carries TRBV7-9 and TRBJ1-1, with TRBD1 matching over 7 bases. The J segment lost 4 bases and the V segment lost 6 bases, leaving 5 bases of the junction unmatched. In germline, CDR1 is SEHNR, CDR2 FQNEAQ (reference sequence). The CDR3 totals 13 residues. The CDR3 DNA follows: TGTGCCAGCAGTCCCAACAGGGGCACTGAAGCTTTCTTT. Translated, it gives CASSPNRGTEAFF.

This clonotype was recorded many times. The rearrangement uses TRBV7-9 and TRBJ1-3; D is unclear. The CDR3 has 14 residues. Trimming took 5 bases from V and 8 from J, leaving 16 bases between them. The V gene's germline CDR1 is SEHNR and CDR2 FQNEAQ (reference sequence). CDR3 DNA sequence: TGTGCCAGCAGCAGAGGCGATCTGTCGGACACCATATATTTT. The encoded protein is CASSRGDLSDTIYF.

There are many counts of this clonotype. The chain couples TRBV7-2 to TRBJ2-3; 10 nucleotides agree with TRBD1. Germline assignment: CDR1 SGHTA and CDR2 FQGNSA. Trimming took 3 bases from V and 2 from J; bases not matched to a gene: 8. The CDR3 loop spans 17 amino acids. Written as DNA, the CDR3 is TGTGCCAGCAGCTTTAGGACAGGGGGATCTAACACAGATACGCAGTATTTT. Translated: CASSFRTGGSNTDTQYF. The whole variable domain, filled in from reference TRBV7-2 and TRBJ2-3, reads GAGVSQSPSNKVTEKGKDVELRCDPISGHTALYWYRQSLGQGLEFLIYFQGNSAPDKSGLPSDRFSAERTGGSVSTLTIQRTQQEDSAVYLCASSFRTGGSNTDTQYFGPGTRLTVL.

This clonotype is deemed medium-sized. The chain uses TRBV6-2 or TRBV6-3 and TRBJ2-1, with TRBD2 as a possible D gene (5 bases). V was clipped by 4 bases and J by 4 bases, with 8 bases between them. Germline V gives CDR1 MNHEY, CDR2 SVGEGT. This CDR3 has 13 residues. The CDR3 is CASSWGVYNEQFF. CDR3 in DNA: TGTGCCAGCAGTTGGGGAGTTTACAATGAGCAGTTCTTC.

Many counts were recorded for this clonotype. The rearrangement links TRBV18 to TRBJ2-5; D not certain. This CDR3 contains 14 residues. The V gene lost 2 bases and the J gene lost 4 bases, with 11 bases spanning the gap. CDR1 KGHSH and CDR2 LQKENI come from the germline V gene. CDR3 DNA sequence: TGTGCCAGCTCACCAATGGCAGTAGTAGAGACCCAGTACTTC. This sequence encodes CASSPMAVVETQYF.

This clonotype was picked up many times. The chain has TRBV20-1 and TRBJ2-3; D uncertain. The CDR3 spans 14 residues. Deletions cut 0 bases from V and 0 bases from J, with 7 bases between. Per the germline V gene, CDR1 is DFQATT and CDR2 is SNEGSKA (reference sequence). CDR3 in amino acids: CSAREELSTDTQYF. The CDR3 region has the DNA TGCAGTGCTAGAGAAGAACTTAGCACAGATACGCAGTATTTT.

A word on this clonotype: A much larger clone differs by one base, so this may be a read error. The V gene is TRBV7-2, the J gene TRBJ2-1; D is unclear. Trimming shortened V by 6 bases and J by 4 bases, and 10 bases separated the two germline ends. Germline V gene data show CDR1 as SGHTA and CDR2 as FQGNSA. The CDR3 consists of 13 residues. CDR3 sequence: CASRPDRYNEQFF. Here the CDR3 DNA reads TGTGCCAGCAGGCCTGATAGGTACAATGAGCAGTTCTTC.

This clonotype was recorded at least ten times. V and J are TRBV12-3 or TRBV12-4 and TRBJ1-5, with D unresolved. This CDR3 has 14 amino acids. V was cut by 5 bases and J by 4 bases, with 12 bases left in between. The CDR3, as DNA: TGTGCCAGCAGTCTACAGTGGGGTAATCAGCCCCAGCATTTT. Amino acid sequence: CASSLQWGNQPQHF.

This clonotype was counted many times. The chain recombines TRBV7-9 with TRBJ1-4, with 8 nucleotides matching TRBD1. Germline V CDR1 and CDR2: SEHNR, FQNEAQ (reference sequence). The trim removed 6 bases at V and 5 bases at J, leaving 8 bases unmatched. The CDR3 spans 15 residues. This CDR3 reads CASSPQGARNEKLFF. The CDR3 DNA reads TGTGCCAGCAGTCCTCAGGGGGCGAGAAATGAAAAACTGTTTTTT.

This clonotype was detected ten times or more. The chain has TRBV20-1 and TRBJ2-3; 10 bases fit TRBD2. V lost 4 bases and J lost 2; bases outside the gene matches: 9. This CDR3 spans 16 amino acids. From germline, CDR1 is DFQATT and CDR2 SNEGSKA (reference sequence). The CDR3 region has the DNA TGCAGTGCTAATCAGCGGGGGGGTTACTCCACAGATACGCAGTATTTT. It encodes CSANQRGGYSTDTQYF.

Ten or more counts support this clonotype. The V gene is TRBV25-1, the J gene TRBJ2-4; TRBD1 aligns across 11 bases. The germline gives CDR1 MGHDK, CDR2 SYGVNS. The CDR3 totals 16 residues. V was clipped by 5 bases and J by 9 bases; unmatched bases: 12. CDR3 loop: CASSPRRTGGRGIQYF. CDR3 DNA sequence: TGTGCCAGCAGTCCCAGACGGACAGGGGGCCGAGGCATTCAGTACTTC.

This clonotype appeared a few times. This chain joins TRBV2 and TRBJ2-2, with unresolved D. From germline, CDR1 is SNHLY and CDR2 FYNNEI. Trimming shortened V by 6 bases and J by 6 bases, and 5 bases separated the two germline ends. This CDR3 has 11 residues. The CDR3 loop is CASREPGELFF. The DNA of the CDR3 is TGTGCCAGCAGGGAGCCCGGGGAGCTGTTTTTT.

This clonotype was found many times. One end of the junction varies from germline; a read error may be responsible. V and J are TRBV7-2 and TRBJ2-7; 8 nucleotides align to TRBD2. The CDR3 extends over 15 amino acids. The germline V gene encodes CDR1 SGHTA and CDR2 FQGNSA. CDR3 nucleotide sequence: TGTGCCAGCGGACCCCTGGCGGGGGGTACTATATCTCATTCCTTC. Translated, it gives CASGPLAGGTISHSF.

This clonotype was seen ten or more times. CDR3 sequence (DNA): TGTGCCAGCAGCTTAGTCCCCAACGATCAGCCCCAGCATTTT. Translating it yields CASSLVPNDQPQHF. The chain couples TRBV7-6 to TRBJ1-5; D is unresolved. The length of the CDR3 is 14 residues. CDR1 is SGHVS, CDR2 FNYEAQ, per germline. V was pared by 1 base and J by 5 bases, with 9 bases between. Together with reference TRBV7-6 and TRBJ1-5, the CDR3 gives the full variable domain: GAGVSQSPRYKVTKRGQDVALRCDPISGHVSLYWYRQALGQGPEFLTYFNYEAQQDKSGLPNDRFSAERPEGSISTLTIQRTEQRDSAMYRCASSLVPNDQPQHFGDGTRLSIL.

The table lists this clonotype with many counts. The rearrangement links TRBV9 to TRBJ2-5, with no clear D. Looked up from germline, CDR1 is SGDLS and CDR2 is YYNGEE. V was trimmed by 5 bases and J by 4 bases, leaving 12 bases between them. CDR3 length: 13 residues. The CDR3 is CASSPEAAETQYF. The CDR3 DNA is TGTGCCAGCAGTCCCGAAGCAGCAGAGACCCAGTACTTC.

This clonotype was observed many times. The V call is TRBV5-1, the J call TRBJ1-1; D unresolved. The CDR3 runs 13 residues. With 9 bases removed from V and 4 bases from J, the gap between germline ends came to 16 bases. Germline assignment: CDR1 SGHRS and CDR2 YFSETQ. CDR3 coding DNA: TGCGCCATTCCCGGGGAGGAAACCACTGAAGCTTTCTTT. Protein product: CAIPGEETTEAFF.

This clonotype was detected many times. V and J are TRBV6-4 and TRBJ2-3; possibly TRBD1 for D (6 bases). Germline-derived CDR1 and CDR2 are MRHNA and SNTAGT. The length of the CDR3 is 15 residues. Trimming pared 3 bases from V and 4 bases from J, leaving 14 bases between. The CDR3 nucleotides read TGTGCCAGCAGTGATGGCCAAGGGGGAGCAGATACGCAGTATTTT. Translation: CASSDGQGGADTQYF.

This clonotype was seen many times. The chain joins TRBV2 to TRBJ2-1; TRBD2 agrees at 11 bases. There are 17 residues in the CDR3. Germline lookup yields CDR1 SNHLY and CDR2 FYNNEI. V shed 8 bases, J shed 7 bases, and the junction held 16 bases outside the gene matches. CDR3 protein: CASGTPELAGEENEQFF. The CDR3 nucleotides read TGTGCCAGCGGCACTCCCGAACTAGCGGGGGAAGAGAATGAGCAGTTCTTC.

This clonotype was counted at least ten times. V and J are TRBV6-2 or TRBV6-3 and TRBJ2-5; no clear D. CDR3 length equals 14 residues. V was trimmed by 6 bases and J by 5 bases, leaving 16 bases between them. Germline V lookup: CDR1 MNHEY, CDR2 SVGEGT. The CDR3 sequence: CASRHPRAQETQYF. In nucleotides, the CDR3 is TGTGCCAGCAGGCACCCCCGAGCCCAGGAGACCCAGTACTTC.

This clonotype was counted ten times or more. CDR3 bases: TGCAGTGCGGGACAGGGGAACACTGAAGCTTTCTTT. Translated: CSAGQGNTEAFF. The chain employs TRBV20-1 and TRBJ1-1, with 9 nucleotides matching TRBD1. Germline CDR1 and CDR2: DFQATT and SNEGSKA (reference sequence). The CDR3 is made up of 12 amino acids. Germline trimming cut 6 bases from V and 1 base from J; bases unmatched to any gene: 0.

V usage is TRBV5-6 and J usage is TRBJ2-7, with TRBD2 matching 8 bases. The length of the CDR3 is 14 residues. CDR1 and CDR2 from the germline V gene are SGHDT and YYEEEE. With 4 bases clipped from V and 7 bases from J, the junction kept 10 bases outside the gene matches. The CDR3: CASSRGGFCWEQYF. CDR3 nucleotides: TGTGCCAGCAGCCGGGGGGGCTTCTGCTGGGAGCAGTACTTC. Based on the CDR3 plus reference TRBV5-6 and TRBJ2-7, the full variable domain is DAGVTQSPTHLIKTRGQQVTLRCSPKSGHDTVSWYQQALGQGPQFIFQYYEEEERQRGNFPDRFSGHQFPNYSSELNVNALLLGDSALYLCASSRGGFCWEQYFGPGTRLTVT.

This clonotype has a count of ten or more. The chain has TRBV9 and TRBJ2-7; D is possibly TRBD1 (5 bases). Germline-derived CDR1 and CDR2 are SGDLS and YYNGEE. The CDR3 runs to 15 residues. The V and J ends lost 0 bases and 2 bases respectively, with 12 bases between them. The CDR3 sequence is CASSVGQGLTYEQYF. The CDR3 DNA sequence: TGTGCCAGCAGCGTAGGGCAGGGCTTAACCTACGAGCAGTACTTC. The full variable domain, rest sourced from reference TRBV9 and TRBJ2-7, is DSGVTQTPKHLITATGQRVTLRCSPRSGDLSVYWYQQSLDQGLQFLIQYYNGEERAKGNILERFSAQQFPDLHSELNLSSLELGDSALYFCASSVGQGLTYEQYFGPGTRLTVT.

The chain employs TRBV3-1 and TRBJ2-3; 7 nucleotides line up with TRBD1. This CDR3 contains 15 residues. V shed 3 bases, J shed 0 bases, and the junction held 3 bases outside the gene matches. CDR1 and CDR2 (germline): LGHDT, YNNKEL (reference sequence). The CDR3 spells CASSHRTGSTDTQYF. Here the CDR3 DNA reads TGTGCCAGCAGCCACCGGACAGGCAGCACAGATACGCAGTATTTT.

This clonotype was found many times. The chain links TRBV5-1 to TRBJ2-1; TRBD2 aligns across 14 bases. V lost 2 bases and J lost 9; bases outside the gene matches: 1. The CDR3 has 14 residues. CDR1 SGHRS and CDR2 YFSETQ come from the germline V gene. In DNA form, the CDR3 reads TGCGCCAGCAGCTTTGGACTAGCGGGGGGTGAGCAGTTCTTC. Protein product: CASSFGLAGGEQFF. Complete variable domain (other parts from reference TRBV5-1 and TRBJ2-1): KAGVTQTPRYLIKTRGQQVTLSCSPISGHRSVSWYQQTPGQGLQFLFEYFSETQRNKGNFPGRFSGRQFSNSRSEMNVSTLELGDSALYLCASSFGLAGGEQFFGPGTRLTVL.

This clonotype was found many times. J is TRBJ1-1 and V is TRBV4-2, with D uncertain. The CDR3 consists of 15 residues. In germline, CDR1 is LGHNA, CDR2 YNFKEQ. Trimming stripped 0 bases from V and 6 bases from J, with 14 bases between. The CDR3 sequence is CASSQEEWAGAEAFF. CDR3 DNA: TGTGCCAGCAGCCAAGAAGAATGGGCTGGCGCTGAAGCTTTCTTT.

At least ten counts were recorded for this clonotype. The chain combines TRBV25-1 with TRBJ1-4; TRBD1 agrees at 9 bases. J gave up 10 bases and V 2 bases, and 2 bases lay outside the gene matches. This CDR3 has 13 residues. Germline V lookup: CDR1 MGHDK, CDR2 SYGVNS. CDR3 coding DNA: TGTGCCAGCAGTGAACAGGACAGGGGAAAACTGTTTTTT. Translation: CASSEQDRGKLFF.